This T cell receptor beta chain was observed in a study of T-cell reconstitution after alpha-beta-depleted transplantation in children. To note about this clonotype: The target antigen is unknown.

Researchers prepared the TCRbeta library using unique molecular identifiers, the study reports. One entry per CDR3 protein, called by TCRdb with MiXCR from the PCR reads. The top ten hold around 2% of the sample, which has some 600,000 distinct CDR3 sequences, 10% to 15% seen once. Broader study findings: One year post-transplant, T-cell counts and diversity were largely derived from T cells produced anew. Reported findings indicate that, about two months after transplant, alpha-beta T cells came from several hundred expanded clones, which were derived from non-depleted graft cells.

Sample: PBMCs, mostly from graft donor cells, taken 360 days after TCRalphabeta/CD19-depleted stem cell transplant. The clonotype was recovered from a male patient younger than 18 who had a stem cell transplant for acute myeloid leukemia, so the T cells may come from the graft donor.

CDR3 DNA: TGTGCCAGCAGTTTATCGCAGGGATATCAGCCCCAGCATTTT. Translation: CASSLSQGYQPQHF. This chain uses TRBV12-3 or TRBV12-4 with TRBJ1-5; TRBD1 might be the D (5 bases). There are 14 residues in the CDR3. Trimming left V 2 bases short and J 5 bases short, with 10 bases between.